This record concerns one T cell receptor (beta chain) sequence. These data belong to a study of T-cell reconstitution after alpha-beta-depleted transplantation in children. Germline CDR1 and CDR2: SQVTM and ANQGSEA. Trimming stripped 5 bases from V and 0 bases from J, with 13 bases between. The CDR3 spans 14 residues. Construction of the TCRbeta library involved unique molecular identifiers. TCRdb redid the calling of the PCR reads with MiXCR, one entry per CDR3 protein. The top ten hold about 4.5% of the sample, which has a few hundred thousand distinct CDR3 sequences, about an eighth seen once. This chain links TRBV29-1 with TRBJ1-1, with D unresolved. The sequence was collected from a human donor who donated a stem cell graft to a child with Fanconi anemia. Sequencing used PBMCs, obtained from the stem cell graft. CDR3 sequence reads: CSVSPGPMNTEAFF. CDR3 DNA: TGCAGCGTTTCCCCTGGTCCGATGAACACTGAAGCTTTCTTT. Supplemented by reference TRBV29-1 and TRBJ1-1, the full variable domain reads SAVISQKPSRDICQRGTSLTIQCQVDSQVTMMFWYRQQPGQSLTLIATANQGSEATYESGFVIDKFPISRPNLTFSTLTVSNMSPEDSSIYLCSVSPGPMNTEAFFGQGTRLTVV.